These 11 T cell receptor beta chains were all obtained from the same sample, sequenced in a study of shared clonotypes between healthy human individuals. Profiled with immunoSEQ multiplex PCR; TCRdb holds only in-frame clones, not every one. The sample has about 1 million clones, roughly 80% seen once. Sequencing input: memory CD4+ T cells sorted from blood. Subset of the sample: CD45RA-negative fraction. The receptors come from a man between 18 and 35 years old in good health.

The gene calls are TRBV2 and TRBJ2-1, with 9 bases lining up with TRBD2. J gave up 14 bases and V 6 bases, and 8 bases lay outside the gene matches. CDR1 is SNHLY and CDR2 is FYNNEI in the germline V gene. This CDR3 contains 12 residues. The DNA for the CDR3 is TGTGCCAGCAGGACCGGACTAGCGAAGAAGTTCTTC. This translates into CASRTGLAKKFF.

The gene calls are TRBV30 and TRBJ1-2, with D uncertain. The CDR3 covers 15 residues. CDR1 and CDR2 (germline): GTSNPN, SVGIG (reference sequence). Trimming took off 2 bases at V and 2 bases at J, with 15 bases between the two ends. This CDR3 reads CAWSFWQPGNYGYTF. DNA for the CDR3: TGTGCCTGGAGTTTTTGGCAGCCGGGGAACTATGGCTACACCTTC.

This chain links TRBV7-8 with TRBJ2-7; no definite D call. The CDR3 length is 14 residues. Germline V CDR1 and CDR2: SGHVS, FQNEAQ. V lost 5 bases to trimming and J lost 0 bases, with 11 bases between them. The CDR3 spells CASSITVTSYEQYF. The CDR3 region has the DNA TGTGCCAGCAGCATCACAGTGACCTCCTACGAGCAGTACTTC.

The chain carries TRBV27 and TRBJ1-5; D is possibly TRBD1 (5 bases). Germline assignment: CDR1 MNHEY and CDR2 SMNVEV (reference sequence). The V gene lost 2 bases and the J gene lost 3 bases, with 8 bases spanning the gap. The CDR3 spans 14 residues. The CDR3 is CASSLKGVNQPQHF. The CDR3 bases are TGTGCCAGCAGTTTAAAAGGGGTCAATCAGCCCCAGCATTTT.

The genes are TRBV18 and TRBJ1-4, with 8 nucleotides matching TRBD1. CDR1 is KGHSH and CDR2 is LQKENI in the germline V gene. This CDR3 has 15 amino acids. The trim removed 6 bases at V and 8 bases at J, leaving 11 bases unmatched. The CDR3: CASSPYGQGGEKLFF. Here the CDR3 DNA reads TGTGCCAGCTCTCCCTACGGACAGGGAGGGGAAAAACTGTTTTTT.

This clone was seen ten or more times. The J gene is TRBJ1-5, the V gene TRBV27, with a weak D call TRBD1 (6 bases). This CDR3 is 15 amino acids long. CDR1 is MNHEY, CDR2 SMNVEV, per germline (reference sequence). V dropped 2 bases and J dropped 7 bases, with 15 bases sitting between them. The CDR3 loop reads CASSLDGGGRQPQHF. The CDR3 nucleotides read TGTGCCAGCAGTTTAGATGGTGGGGGCCGACAGCCCCAGCATTTT.

The chain joins TRBV9 to TRBJ1-4; D is perhaps TRBD1 (6 bases). CDR3 length equals 15 residues. The germline gives CDR1 SGDLS, CDR2 YYNGEE. V lost 4 bases and J 4 bases, leaving 14 bases between the germline ends. CDR3: CASSPRGALNEKLFF. CDR3 sequence (DNA): TGTGCCAGCAGCCCTCGGGGGGCCCTTAATGAAAAACTGTTTTTT.

V and J are TRBV5-1 and TRBJ2-5, with D unresolved. This CDR3 comprises 14 residues. Germline V gives CDR1 SGHRS, CDR2 YFSETQ. V shed 4 bases and J shed 5 bases, with 15 bases lying between them. Here the CDR3 DNA reads TGCGCCAGCAGCAACATCGGCTTGTCGGAGACCCAGTACTTC. It yields the protein CASSNIGLSETQYF.

This chain connects TRBV6-4 to TRBJ1-1; a weak D match, TRBD1 (5 bases). The CDR3 has 14 residues. Germline loops: CDR1 MRHNA, CDR2 SNTAGT. The V end was cut by 3 bases, the J end by 3 bases, with 11 bases between. CDR3 sequence: CASSEGREDTEAFF. The CDR3 nucleotides read TGTGCCAGCAGTGAGGGCAGGGAAGACACTGAAGCTTTCTTT.

The chain couples TRBV7-2 to TRBJ2-3, with 9 bases that match TRBD1. The germline CDR1 and CDR2 sequences are SGHTA and FQGNSA. J gave up 6 bases and V 4 bases, and 11 bases lay outside the gene matches. The CDR3 has 16 amino acids. In DNA form, the CDR3 reads TGTGCCAGCAGCTCGAAGACAGGGGGTAAAATTGATACGCAGTATTTT. This translates into CASSSKTGGKIDTQYF.

Comment on this clone: Additional DNA sequences in this sample encode the identical CDR3. The V gene is TRBV4-1, the J gene TRBJ2-5; no clear D. The germline CDR1 and CDR2 sequences are MGHRA and YSYEKL. Trimming removed 1 base from V and 5 bases from J, with 11 bases in between. CDR3 length equals 14 residues. The CDR3 spells CASSQGLVGETQYF. In DNA form, the CDR3 reads TGCGCCAGCAGCCAAGGACTGGTAGGCGAGACCCAGTACTTC.